A selection of T cell receptor beta chains follows, all from one sample in a study of CD8 T cells in Susac syndrome. TCRdb re-derived calls from the immunoSEQ multiplex PCR reads in MiXCR, one entry per CDR3 protein. This sample has 150,000 to 160,000 distinct CDR3 sequences, with approximately 96% found just once. Sequenced: CD4+ T cells from PBMCs. All receptors derive from a human donor with Susac syndrome. Both conserved end residues are trimmed from each CDR3.

V | CDR3
TRBV4-3 | ASSQGFEGMDTEAF
TRBV20-1 | SAKQGYYGYT
TRBV29-1 | SVLDRGRAEAF
TRBV3-1 | ASSQRDMNTEAF
TRBV20-1 | SARIRPASGQF
TRBV29-1 | SVVPVRGVYEQY
TRBV5-1 | ASSLGTTIGYGYT
TRBV9 | ASSVELGGLQETQY
TRBV20-1 | SARENGANVLT
TRBV20-1 | SARQGVGYGYT
TRBV20-1 | SARYMGTDTQY